These T cell receptor beta chains were read from a single sample in a study of blood T cell repertoires in COVID-19. Generated by immunoSEQ multiplex PCR, the TCRdb table keeps only in-frame clones and is missing some. The table has nearly 250,000 clones, approximately 85% seen once. The sequenced sample consisted of PBMCs or T cells enriched from blood (not recorded which). The source is a woman aged 45-65 years with acute COVID-19. The CDR3 runs from the conserved cysteine through the conserved F or W. The D gene is left open where the match is weak. A row's size may be missing; if present it is once, few, many or a size class.

v_gene	abundance	j_gene	d_gene	CDR3aa	CDR3nt
TRBV5-1	NA	TRBJ1-2	NA	CASSFDKSYGYTF	TGCGCCAGCAGCTTTGACAAATCCTATGGCTACACCTTC
TRBV6-2/TRBV6-3	once	TRBJ1-1	NA	CASSYPTRETEAFF	TGTGCCAGCAGTTACCCGACTAGGGAAACTGAAGCTTTCTTT
TRBV9	NA	TRBJ1-2	NA	CASSVGVGPTGFEHDGYTF	TGTGCCAGCAGCGTAGGCGTGGGGCCGACAGGATTCGAGCACGATGGCTACACCTTC
TRBV5-1	NA	TRBJ1-2	NA	CASRTGVNYGYTF	TGCGCCAGCAGGACAGGAGTTAACTATGGCTACACCTTC
TRBV6-5	once	TRBJ1-4	NA	CASGSHATNEKLFF	TGTGCCAGCGGCAGTCATGCAACTAATGAAAAACTGTTTTTT
TRBV18	NA	TRBJ1-1	NA	CASSPPLTGLNTEAFF	TGTGCCAGCTCACCACCGCTGACAGGTCTGAACACTGAAGCTTTCTTT
TRBV11-2	NA	TRBJ2-3	NA	CASSLDISTDTQYF	TGTGCCAGCAGCTTGGACATAAGCACAGATACGCAGTATTTT
TRBV6-5	NA	TRBJ1-6	NA	CASRAMDRDNSPLHF	TGTGCCAGCAGGGCGATGGACAGAGATAATTCACCCCTCCACTTT
TRBV25-1	once	TRBJ1-2	NA	CASSGTVGPTFYGYTF	TGTGCCAGCAGTGGGACAGTCGGTCCAACATTTTATGGCTACACCTTC
TRBV7-9	NA	TRBJ2-7	TRBD2	CASRQSGGVHEQYF	TGTGCCAGCAGGCAGAGCGGGGGGGTCCACGAGCAGTACTTC
TRBV18	NA	TRBJ1-5	TRBD1	CASSLTGDEPQHF	TGTGCCAGCTCACTGACAGGGGATGAGCCCCAGCATTTT
TRBV7-2	few	TRBJ2-3	TRBD2	CASSHSGTSYADTQYF	TGTGCCAGCAGCCATTCCGGGACTAGCTACGCAGATACGCAGTATTTT
TRBV2	few	TRBJ2-5	NA	CASSENPASGTQYF	TGTGCCAGCAGTGAGAACCCCGCTTCCGGGACCCAGTACTTC
TRBV6-1	NA	TRBJ1-3	NA	CASSGLGQLSGNTIYF	TGTGCCAGCAGTGGGCTTGGACAGCTCTCTGGAAACACCATATATTTT
TRBV4-3	NA	TRBJ1-6	NA	CASSQDTPGYNSPLHF	TGCGCCAGCAGCCAAGATACTCCCGGTTATAATTCACCCCTCCACTTT
TRBV10-3	once	TRBJ1-6	TRBD1	CAIGGTGLNSPLHF	TGTGCCATCGGGGGGACAGGGCTCAATTCACCCCTCCACTTT
TRBV18	few	TRBJ1-6	NA	CASSDEAGPSYNSPLHF	TGTGCCAGCTCGGACGAGGCAGGGCCCTCCTATAATTCACCCCTCCACTTT
TRBV18	few	TRBJ1-2	NA	CASSRGNRQDSSDGYTF	TGTGCCAGCTCACGAGGAAATCGACAGGATTCGAGCGATGGCTACACCTTC
TRBV24-1	NA	TRBJ1-5	NA	CATSEGGEGQPQHF	TGTGCCACCAGTGAGGGGGGGGAGGGTCAGCCCCAGCATTTT
TRBV6-5	few	TRBJ1-5	TRBD1	CASSVDRGRQPQHF	TGTGCCAGCAGCGTCGACAGGGGGCGTCAGCCCCAGCATTTT
TRBV29-1	NA	TRBJ1-2	NA	CSVSPPGGGYTF	TGCAGCGTGTCTCCCCCGGGGGGTGGCTACACCTTC
TRBV6-2/TRBV6-3	NA	TRBJ1-2	NA	CASRPSDSFGGYTF	TGTGCCAGCAGACCTTCGGACAGTTTTGGGGGCTACACCTTC
TRBV5-8	NA	TRBJ2-5	TRBD2	CASSLGLAGDYQETQYF	TGTGCCAGCAGCTTGGGCCTAGCGGGGGATTATCAAGAGACCCAGTACTTC
TRBV7-2	NA	TRBJ1-3	NA	CASSLAQGSGGNTIYF	TGTGCCAGCAGCTTAGCGCAAGGGAGTGGCGGAAACACCATATATTTT
TRBV7-2	once	TRBJ1-1	NA	CASSALGGTEAFF	TGTGCCAGCAGCGCCCTAGGGGGCACTGAAGCTTTCTTT
TRBV11-3	NA	TRBJ2-1	TRBD2	CASSLAGTSGGNNEQFF	TGTGCCAGCAGCTTGGCCGGGACTAGCGGGGGTAACAATGAGCAGTTCTTC
TRBV29-1	NA	TRBJ1-1	NA	CSSSGVGHTEAFF	TGCAGCTCGTCAGGGGTAGGTCACACTGAAGCTTTCTTT
TRBV7-8	NA	TRBJ1-1	NA	CASSLATRAVNTEAFF	TGTGCCAGCAGCTTAGCTACGAGAGCCGTAAACACTGAAGCTTTCTTT
TRBV25-1	NA	TRBJ2-2	NA	CASSERGWAGELFF	TGTGCCAGCAGTGAAAGGGGCTGGGCCGGGGAGCTGTTTTTT
TRBV30	NA	TRBJ2-1	TRBD2	CAWSVRAGGPNEQFF	TGTGCCTGGAGCGTCCGGGCGGGGGGGCCTAATGAGCAGTTCTTC
TRBV14	NA	TRBJ1-4	NA	CASSQDLGRGEEKLFF	TGTGCCAGCAGCCAAGATCTTGGCCGGGGGGAAGAAAAACTGTTTTTT
TRBV2	NA	TRBJ1-5	NA	CASRATDTNNQPQHF	TGTGCCAGCAGAGCGACGGACACTAACAATCAGCCCCAGCATTTT
TRBV24-1	NA	TRBJ2-2	NA	CATSDYTGTGELFF	TGTGCCACCAGTGATTACACGGGCACCGGGGAGCTGTTTTTT
TRBV2	NA	TRBJ1-4	NA	CASGGLEKLFF	TGTGCCAGCGGTGGGCTTGAAAAACTGTTTTTT
TRBV4-3	NA	TRBJ1-2	NA	CASSLLAGEGNGYTF	TGCGCCAGCAGCCTTCTGGCCGGGGAGGGGAATGGCTACACCTTC
TRBV6-5	NA	TRBJ2-5	NA	CASSYSPREETQYF	TGTGCCAGCAGTTACTCACCCAGGGAAGAGACCCAGTACTTC
TRBV30	NA	TRBJ1-1	TRBD1	CAWRDNTGTVMNTEAFF	TGTGCCTGGAGAGACAACACCGGGACAGTCATGAACACTGAAGCTTTCTTT
TRBV5-8	once	TRBJ2-5	NA	CASSWRTAAQETQYF	TGTGCCAGCAGCTGGCGGACAGCAGCCCAAGAGACCCAGTACTTC
TRBV30	NA	TRBJ2-7	TRBD1	CAYRTGANHEQYF	TGTGCCTATCGGACAGGGGCCAACCACGAGCAGTACTTC
TRBV19	NA	TRBJ2-7	TRBD1	CATRQGSSYEQYF	TGTGCCACCAGACAGGGGAGCTCCTACGAGCAGTACTTC
TRBV19	NA	TRBJ2-7	TRBD1	CASYSRGQGDALSEQYF	TGTGCCAGCTACTCTAGGGGACAGGGGGATGCTCTCAGCGAGCAGTACTTC
TRBV5-1	NA	TRBJ2-2	NA	CASSPQLGDTGELFF	TGCGCCAGCAGCCCTCAGTTGGGAGACACCGGGGAGCTGTTTTTT
TRBV30	NA	TRBJ2-3	TRBD1	CAWSAHRDRKDTDTQYF	TGTGCCTGGAGTGCGCACCGGGACAGGAAAGACACAGATACGCAGTATTTT
TRBV5-8	NA	TRBJ2-1	NA	CASSLGQEYNEQFF	TGTGCCAGCAGCTTGGGACAGGAGTACAATGAGCAGTTCTTC
TRBV19	NA	TRBJ1-6	NA	CASSIRGPGRDSPLHF	TGTGCCAGTAGTATCAGGGGCCCGGGACGGGATTCACCCCTCCACTTT
TRBV5-4	NA	TRBJ2-3	TRBD1	CASSSGQGFSTDTQYF	TGTGCCAGCAGCTCCGGACAGGGCTTTAGCACAGATACGCAGTATTTT
TRBV7-9	NA	TRBJ2-4	TRBD1	CASSLARDRVGNIQYF	TGTGCCAGCAGCTTAGCGCGGGACAGGGTTGGAAACATTCAGTACTTC
TRBV20-1	NA	TRBJ1-2	NA	CSAYRVYGYTF	TGCAGTGCGTACAGGGTCTATGGCTACACCTTC
TRBV9	NA	TRBJ1-6	TRBD1	CASSPSTGQRSPLHF	TGTGCCAGCAGCCCATCGACAGGGCAACGTTCACCCCTCCACTTT
TRBV7-2	few	TRBJ1-2	NA	CASSLTPLGLGPYGYTF	TGTGCCAGCAGCTTAACCCCACTGGGGCTGGGCCCATATGGCTACACCTTC
TRBV24-1	NA	TRBJ2-1	NA	CATSDAQGGYNEQFF	TGTGCCACCAGTGATGCGCAGGGGGGCTACAATGAGCAGTTCTTC
TRBV27	NA	TRBJ2-7	TRBD1	CASSLWTGRSYEQYF	TGTGCCAGCAGTTTATGGACAGGGAGGTCCTACGAGCAGTACTTC
TRBV11-2	NA	TRBJ2-2	NA	CASSLKRLNVGELFF	TGTGCCAGCAGCTTAAAGCGCCTGAACGTCGGGGAGCTGTTTTTT
TRBV30	NA	TRBJ2-7	NA	CAWSSGAPEQYF	TGTGCCTGGAGCTCTGGGGCCCCCGAGCAGTACTTC